These T cell receptor beta chains were read from a single sample in a study of T cell repertoires in ileal Crohn's disease. Data came from immunoSEQ multiplex PCR; TCRdb stores just in-frame clones and leaves some out. The sample lists a few thousand clones, about 84% occurring once. Material: ileal tissue. The origin of the receptors is an adult with Crohn's disease. Both conserved end residues are part of each CDR3. Each record gives: CDR3 DNA, CDR3 protein, D gene, V gene, J gene, clone size. The D gene is left open where the match is weak. Not every row has a clone size; where given, it reads once, few, many or a size class.

CDR3 DNA: TGTGCCAGCAGTGACCCCTCGTCTATAAAACTGTTTTTT
CDR3 protein: CASSDPSSIKLFF
D gene: .
V gene: TRBV25-1
J gene: TRBJ1-4
clone size: .

CDR3 DNA: TGTGCCAGCAGTTTATCGAAAACAGGGGTGGTAGGCTACACCTTC
CDR3 protein: CASSLSKTGVVGYTF
D gene: TRBD1
V gene: TRBV27
J gene: TRBJ1-2
clone size: .

CDR3 DNA: TGTGCCAGCAGTTCCCCCGCGGCGGAGGGTGGGCTCGAGCAGTACTTC
CDR3 protein: CASSSPAAEGGLEQYF
D gene: .
V gene: TRBV28
J gene: TRBJ2-7
clone size: .

CDR3 DNA: TGCGCCAGCAGCTTGGCGACTAGCGGGAGCTCCTACAATGAGCAGTTCTTC
CDR3 protein: CASSLATSGSSYNEQFF
D gene: TRBD2
V gene: TRBV5-1
J gene: TRBJ2-1
clone size: .

CDR3 DNA: TGCGCCAGCAGCGGGGGGACAGGGATAACCACAGATACGCAGTATTTT
CDR3 protein: CASSGGTGITTDTQYF
D gene: TRBD1
V gene: TRBV5-1
J gene: TRBJ2-3
clone size: .

CDR3 DNA: TGTGCCAGCAGTGAAGACAGGGGGGGCACAGATACGCAGTATTTT
CDR3 protein: CASSEDRGGTDTQYF
D gene: TRBD1
V gene: TRBV6-1
J gene: TRBJ2-3
clone size: .

CDR3 DNA: TGCGCCAGCAGCCGAGGACTAGCGGGGAACTACGAGCAGTACTTC
CDR3 protein: CASSRGLAGNYEQYF
D gene: TRBD2
V gene: TRBV4-3
J gene: TRBJ2-7
clone size: .

CDR3 DNA: TGTGCCAGCAGCCAAGAGGCAGGGCTCTGGAAGGAGACCCAGTACTTC
CDR3 protein: CASSQEAGLWKETQYF
D gene: .
V gene: TRBV14
J gene: TRBJ2-5
clone size: .

CDR3 DNA: TGTGCCAGCAGCTCAACGGTCCGGGACACTGAAGCTTTCTTT
CDR3 protein: CASSSTVRDTEAFF
D gene: .
V gene: TRBV11-2
J gene: TRBJ1-1
clone size: once

CDR3 DNA: TGCGCCAGCAGCTTTGCGGGAGGCTACGAGCAGTACTTC
CDR3 protein: CASSFAGGYEQYF
D gene: TRBD2
V gene: TRBV5-1
J gene: TRBJ2-7
clone size: .

CDR3 DNA: TGCGCCAGCAGCTTGTCGGCGGAGTCGGAGCTGTTTTTT
CDR3 protein: CASSLSAESELFF
D gene: .
V gene: TRBV5-1
J gene: TRBJ2-2
clone size: .

CDR3 DNA: TGTGCCAGCAGCGCGACAGGGGGGAGTACTGAAGCTTTCTTT
CDR3 protein: CASSATGGSTEAFF
D gene: TRBD1
V gene: TRBV9
J gene: TRBJ1-1
clone size: .

CDR3 DNA: TGTGCCAGCAGTGACAGGGGCATGAACACTGAAGCTTTCTTT
CDR3 protein: CASSDRGMNTEAFF
D gene: TRBD1
V gene: TRBV6-5
J gene: TRBJ1-1
clone size: few

CDR3 DNA: TGTGCCAGCAGTTACAGAGCTAACTATGGCTACACCTTC
CDR3 protein: CASSYRANYGYTF
D gene: .
V gene: TRBV6-5
J gene: TRBJ1-2
clone size: .

CDR3 DNA: TGTGCCACCAGCAGAGGAGGTAATGACGATCAGTACTTC
CDR3 protein: CATSRGGNDDQYF
D gene: .
V gene: TRBV15
J gene: TRBJ2-7
clone size: .

CDR3 DNA: TGCGCCAGCAGCTCCGAGGTCAGTCTAGCCTCTGAGCAGTTCTTC
CDR3 protein: CASSSEVSLASEQFF
D gene: .
V gene: TRBV5-1
J gene: TRBJ2-1
clone size: .

CDR3 DNA: TGTGCCAGCAGCCCACCCTTCGGACAGGAATCCTACGAGCAGTACTTC
CDR3 protein: CASSPPFGQESYEQYF
D gene: TRBD1
V gene: TRBV4-2
J gene: TRBJ2-7
clone size: few

CDR3 DNA: TGTGCCAGTAGTAGTACTAGCTCCTACAATGAGCAGTTCTTC
CDR3 protein: CASSSTSSYNEQFF
D gene: .
V gene: TRBV19
J gene: TRBJ2-1
clone size: .

CDR3 DNA: TGTGCCAGCAGCCCCTCACTAGCGCCTTCCTACAATGAGCAGTTCTTC
CDR3 protein: CASSPSLAPSYNEQFF
D gene: TRBD2
V gene: TRBV11-2
J gene: TRBJ2-1
clone size: .

CDR3 DNA: TGTGCCTGGGGGGCCCCAGGGGTTGGCTACACCTTC
CDR3 protein: CAWGAPGVGYTF
D gene: .
V gene: TRBV30
J gene: TRBJ1-2
clone size: .

CDR3 DNA: TGCAGCGTCCTAGCGGGAGGTGCAGATACGCAGTATTTT
CDR3 protein: CSVLAGGADTQYF
D gene: TRBD2
V gene: TRBV29-1
J gene: TRBJ2-3
clone size: .

CDR3 DNA: TGTGCCAGTAGTCCCACGGACAGGCCCGTTGGCTACACCTTC
CDR3 protein: CASSPTDRPVGYTF
D gene: TRBD1
V gene: TRBV19
J gene: TRBJ1-2
clone size: .